Listed below are T cell receptor beta chains from one sample, sequenced in a study of T cells after yellow fever vaccination. TCRdb itself ran the 5' RACE reads through MiXCR, one entry per CDR3 protein. The data hold roughly 520,000 distinct CDR3 sequences, with roughly 22% observed a single time. The sequenced sample was PBMCs, obtained roughly 20 days after the first yellow fever vaccination. The source of these receptors is a man younger than 35 who received the YFV17D yellow fever vaccine. Both conserved end residues are part of each CDR3. A D gene is named only where the DNA matches it firmly. Part of the rows lack a size; the others show once, few, many or a class for expanded clones.

>few|TRBJ2-3|TRBV5-6|NA
TGTGCCAGCAGCCCGGCAACGGCAGGGTGGGCAGATACGCAGTATTTT
CASSPATAGWADTQYF
>few|TRBJ2-2|TRBV14|NA
TGTGCCAGCAGCCCGAGGCTAGCATCCGGGGAGCTGTTTTTT
CASSPRLASGELFF
>few|TRBJ2-7|TRBV6-2/TRBV6-3|NA
TGTGCCAGCAGACAAGGATCCTGGGAGCAGTACTTC
CASRQGSWEQYF
>NA|TRBJ2-7|TRBV20-1|TRBD1
TGCAGTGCTAGAGATCCCAGGACAGGGTCCTACGAGCAGTACTTC
CSARDPRTGSYEQYF
>few|TRBJ2-5|TRBV7-6|NA
TGTGCCAGCACCGGAGTCTTAGAGACCCAGTACTTC
CASTGVLETQYF
>few|TRBJ2-1|TRBV7-3|NA
TGTGCCAGCAGCATCGGGGCTAGCGACTACAATGAGCAGTTCTTC
CASSIGASDYNEQFF
>few|TRBJ1-5|TRBV20-1|NA
TGCAGTGCAGCAGGGACACCTAGCAATCAGCCCCAGCATTTT
CSAAGTPSNQPQHF
>few|TRBJ2-5|TRBV25-1|NA
TGTGCCAGCAGTGAATGGGGAGGGGGCCAAGAGACCCAGTACTTC
CASSEWGGGQETQYF
>NA|TRBJ1-1|TRBV29-1|NA
TGCAGCTCCGGGGGCACCTCGAACACTGAAGCTTTCTTT
CSSGGTSNTEAFF
>NA|TRBJ2-3|TRBV7-9|TRBD2
TGTGCCAGCAGCTTTCCTTCGGGGGGTAGCGGGGGCACAGATACGCAGTATTTT
CASSFPSGGSGGTDTQYF
>few|TRBJ1-1|TRBV4-3|NA
TGCGCCAGCAGCCAAGAAGAGGGCGTTCTGGGGACTGAAGCTTTCTTT
CASSQEEGVLGTEAFF
>NA|TRBJ2-2|TRBV5-6|NA
TGTGCCAGCATCAAATTCGGACAGCCAAACACCGGGGAGCTGTTTTTT
CASIKFGQPNTGELFF
>NA|TRBJ2-1|TRBV5-1|NA
TGCGCCAGCAGCCTGTACGTAGGGGACAATGAGCAGTTCTTC
CASSLYVGDNEQFF
>NA|TRBJ2-3|TRBV29-1|NA
TGCAGCGTTGATGTGGGATCCACAGATACGCAGTATTTT
CSVDVGSTDTQYF
>NA|TRBJ2-1|TRBV5-1|NA
TGCGCCAGCAGCTTCTGGGGGGGCGGGAATGAGCAGTTCTTC
CASSFWGGGNEQFF
>once|TRBJ2-7|TRBV7-2|TRBD2
TGTGCCAGCAGCTCCCCCTCTAGCGGGTACGAGCAGTACTTC
CASSSPSSGYEQYF
>few|TRBJ1-6|TRBV4-3|NA
TGCGCCAGCAGCCAAGAGGGGGGGCTTTCACCCCTCCACTTT
CASSQEGGLSPLHF
>NA|TRBJ2-5|TRBV20-1|TRBD1
TGCAGTGCTCCCCCTCGGACAGGGTCAGAGACCCAGTACTTC
CSAPPRTGSETQYF
>NA|TRBJ2-5|TRBV5-1|TRBD2
TGCGCCAGCAGCTTGGGACTAGCGGGGAACCTGGGGCCGGAGACCCAGTACTTC
CASSLGLAGNLGPETQYF
>NA|TRBJ2-5|TRBV2|TRBD2
TGTGCCAGCAGTGAGACTAGCGGGGGTAAAGAGACCCAGTACTTC
CASSETSGGKETQYF
>few|TRBJ2-1|TRBV7-8|NA
TGTGCCAGCAGCTCAGTTCGGGCCGGGGAGCAGTTCTTC
CASSSVRAGEQFF
>NA|TRBJ1-1|TRBV4-2|NA
TGTGCCAGCAGCCAAGGAGTAGGGGAGAACACTGAAGCTTTCTTT
CASSQGVGENTEAFF